The rows below give T cell receptor beta chains drawn from one sample of a study of human T cells and chemical hapten exposure. MiXCR was run by TCRdb on the RACE reads, yielding one entry per CDR3 protein. The repertoire holds around 130,000 distinct CDR3 sequences, with around 11% as singletons. The sequencing here drew on whole blood, taken in connection with sensitization to the hapten diphenylcyclopropenone (DPC). These receptors were collected from a woman in her forties or fifties with alopecia areata. Some clones in this sample may be carry-over from other donors' samples. Each CDR3 is given with its conserved first and last residue. The D gene is left open where the match is weak. The size of a clone is reported for some rows only, either as once, few or many, or as a class for expanded clones.

TGCAGTGCTAGCTCTCAGGGAGGCACCGGGGAGCTGTTTTTT,CSASSQGGTGELFF,TRBV20-1,.,TRBJ2-2,few
TGTGCCAGCAGGACCTCAGGGACAGTGGGCACCCAGTACTTC,CASRTSGTVGTQYF,TRBV12-3/TRBV12-4,TRBD1,TRBJ2-5,many
TGTGCCAGCAGTTTGGCAGGGGGCCTAGAGACCCAGTACTTC,CASSLAGGLETQYF,TRBV28,TRBD1,TRBJ2-5,many
TGTGCCAGCAGCTTCGACACTGAAGCTTTCTTT,CASSFDTEAFF,TRBV12-3/TRBV12-4,.,TRBJ1-1,.
TGTGCCAGCAGTGTAATACCCCTTCCCCACTATAGCGGCTACACCTTC,CASSVIPLPHYSGYTF,TRBV2,.,TRBJ1-2,few
TGTGCCAGCACCAAGACAGGGAGGAACATTCAGTACTTC,CASTKTGRNIQYF,TRBV6-2/TRBV6-3,.,TRBJ2-4,.
TGTGCCAGCAGTTTCCGTCCGAGCTCCTACGAGCAGTACTTC,CASSFRPSSYEQYF,TRBV12-3/TRBV12-4,.,TRBJ2-7,.
TGTGCCAGCAGTGGACTAGCGGGAGGGTACGAGCAGTACTTC,CASSGLAGGYEQYF,TRBV27,TRBD2,TRBJ2-7,few
TGCAGCGTTGGAGGGACTTTGAACACCGGGGAGCTGTTTTTT,CSVGGTLNTGELFF,TRBV29-1,.,TRBJ2-2,few
TGCAGCGGAGGACAGGGAATCACAGATACGCAGTATTTT,CSGGQGITDTQYF,TRBV29-1,TRBD1,TRBJ2-3,many
TGCAGCACAAGCAGGGGTGGTGAAAATGAGCAGTTCTTC,CSTSRGGENEQFF,TRBV29-1,.,TRBJ2-1,.
TGTGCCAGCAGTTTATGGGCCCAACAGCCCCAGCATTTT,CASSLWAQQPQHF,TRBV12-3/TRBV12-4,.,TRBJ1-5,.
TGTGCCAGCAACCAGGGGGCCACCTACGAGCAGTACTTC,CASNQGATYEQYF,TRBV2,TRBD1,TRBJ2-7,many
TGTGCCAGCAACCACAGGACAGATAGTTACTCTGGGGCCAACGTCCTGACTTTC,CASNHRTDSYSGANVLTF,TRBV6-6,.,TRBJ2-6,few
TGTGCCAGCAGTGCCCCTCTCGGGGGCCACTACGAGCAGTACTTC,CASSAPLGGHYEQYF,TRBV28,.,TRBJ2-7,.
TGTGCCAGCAGTTACTCGGAACCGAGGGCCGGTGGCTCCTATAATTCACCCCTCCACTTT,CASSYSEPRAGGSYNSPLHF,TRBV6-5,.,TRBJ1-6,.
TGTGCCAGCAGTCACACCGGAGGGCAGTACTTC,CASSHTGGQYF,TRBV6-5,.,TRBJ2-7,many
TGTGCCAGCATGGGACTGGATAACACCGGGGAGCTGTTTTTT,CASMGLDNTGELFF,TRBV7-9,.,TRBJ2-2,many
TGTGCCAGCAGTCTCGACCATGGCTACACCTTC,CASSLDHGYTF,TRBV28,.,TRBJ1-2,few
TGTGCCAGCAGCGTGGGGACCCTCCAGCTCGAGACCCAGTACTTC,CASSVGTLQLETQYF,TRBV9,.,TRBJ2-5,few
TGCAGTGCTAGAGATCCTCTGGGACCACCAAGCACAGATACGCAGTATTTT,CSARDPLGPPSTDTQYF,TRBV20-1,.,TRBJ2-3,many
TGTGCCAGCAGGGGACAGGGGATCCCCATGGCTGAGCAGTTCTTC,CASRGQGIPMAEQFF,TRBV6-1,TRBD1,TRBJ2-1,.
TGTGCCAGCAGCCAAGATTTCGGGAGCTCCTACAATGAGCAGTTCTTC,CASSQDFGSSYNEQFF,TRBV4-2,.,TRBJ2-1,few
TGCAGTGCCCACGAGGAGGGGGCCTCTGGGATCACAGATACGCAGTATTTT,CSAHEEGASGITDTQYF,TRBV20-1,.,TRBJ2-3,many
TGCAGTACACCCGGGACAGGGAATGAAAAACTGTTTTTT,CSTPGTGNEKLFF,TRBV20-1,TRBD1,TRBJ1-4,.
TGCAGTGCTAGAGATCCCCGACTAGCCAGCACAGATACGCAGTATTTT,CSARDPRLASTDTQYF,TRBV20-1,TRBD2,TRBJ2-3,.
TGTGCCAGCAGCTCCGGACAGGGGGCGGTTGGTCAGGACATTCAGTACTTC,CASSSGQGAVGQDIQYF,TRBV7-2,TRBD1,TRBJ2-4,many
TGTGCCAGCAGCCAGCTCCAGGGACTAGCGGGAGCCGAGCAGTACTTC,CASSQLQGLAGAEQYF,TRBV4-2,TRBD2,TRBJ2-7,few
TGTGCCAGCAGCAGTGACAGGGCATTTGTCAACACCATATATTTT,CASSSDRAFVNTIYF,TRBV5-6,TRBD1,TRBJ1-3,few
TGTGCCAGCAGTGAAAGGGGGCCCGGGGAGCTGTTTTTT,CASSERGPGELFF,TRBV6-1,TRBD1,TRBJ2-2,few
TGTGCCAGCAGCGTAGGCGGCGCTAATGGCTACACCTTC,CASSVGGANGYTF,TRBV9,.,TRBJ1-2,many
TGTGCCAGCAGCTTAGTATCTAGCGGGGGGCCAGCCTACGAGCAGTACTTC,CASSLVSSGGPAYEQYF,TRBV7-2,TRBD2,TRBJ2-7,.
TGCGCCAGCAGCCGTACGGGACTAGCGGGAGTAGGTTACAATGAGCAGTTCTTC,CASSRTGLAGVGYNEQFF,TRBV4-3,TRBD2,TRBJ2-1,.
TGCAGTGCTATCTCAGATTACGGTTACGAGCAGTACTTC,CSAISDYGYEQYF,TRBV20-1,.,TRBJ2-7,many
TGTGCCAGCAACTTAGGCCGTGCGGGCTACACCTTC,CASNLGRAGYTF,TRBV13,.,TRBJ1-2,.
TGTGCCAGCAGTTACCGCCAGGGAGGGTCTGGGGCCAACGTCCTGACTTTC,CASSYRQGGSGANVLTF,TRBV6-2/TRBV6-3,TRBD2,TRBJ2-6,few
TGCAGCGTAGAGGACAGGGTTTATGGCTACACCTTC,CSVEDRVYGYTF,TRBV29-1,TRBD1,TRBJ1-2,.
TGTGCCAGCAGTTTAGCGGGGGGACTAGGAGAGACCCAGTACTTC,CASSLAGGLGETQYF,TRBV2,TRBD2,TRBJ2-5,.
TGTGCCAGCAGTTTGGATACTAGGAACACCGGGGAGCTGTTTTTT,CASSLDTRNTGELFF,TRBV12-3/TRBV12-4,.,TRBJ2-2,few